The rows below give T cell receptor beta chains drawn from one sample of a study of blood T cell repertoires in COVID-19. Produced via immunoSEQ multiplex PCR; TCRdb's table is partial and in-frame only. The sample shows 350,000 to 550,000 clones, 70% to 90% of them seen only once. The sequenced sample was PBMCs or T cells enriched from blood (not recorded which). Every receptor here comes from a woman younger than 30 with acute COVID-19. Both conserved end residues are part of each CDR3. The D gene is left open where the match is weak. Not every row has a clone size; where given, it reads once, few, many or a size class.

V	size	D	J	CDR3	DNA
TRBV6-4	-	-	TRBJ1-5	CASSSGTNQPQHF	TGTGCCAGCAGTAGCGGGACAAATCAGCCCCAGCATTTT
TRBV6-5	-	TRBD1	TRBJ1-5	CASNRGGNQPQHF	TGTGCCAGCAACAGGGGCGGAAATCAGCCCCAGCATTTT
TRBV12-3/TRBV12-4	few	-	TRBJ1-5	CASSVSNQPQHF	TGTGCCAGCTCGGTAAGCAATCAGCCCCAGCATTTT
TRBV9	-	TRBD1	TRBJ1-2	CASSVGQGAIYGYTF	TGTGCCAGCAGCGTAGGGCAGGGGGCCATCTATGGCTACACCTTC
TRBV21-1	-	-	TRBJ2-7	CASCSDEQYF	TGTGCCAGCTGTTCGGACGAGCAGTACTTC
TRBV3-1/TRBV3-2	-	TRBD1	TRBJ1-2	CASSYRGRTSNAFYGYTF	TGTGCCAGCAGCTACAGGGGCCGTACCTCTAACGCTTTCTATGGCTACACCTTC
TRBV27	once	TRBD2	TRBJ2-7	CASRGTSGTYEQYF	TGTGCCAGCAGGGGGACTAGCGGGACCTACGAGCAGTACTTC
TRBV11-2	-	TRBD1	TRBJ2-1	CASRWGGQGNYNEQFF	TGTGCCAGCAGATGGGGGGGACAGGGAAATTACAATGAGCAGTTCTTC
TRBV27	-	-	TRBJ2-2	CASKQGNTGELFF	TGTGCCAGCAAGCAGGGTAACACCGGGGAGCTGTTTTTT
TRBV2	-	TRBD1	TRBJ2-7	CASSVETGFSYEQYF	TGTGCCAGCAGTGTTGAGACAGGGTTCTCCTACGAGCAGTACTTC
TRBV7-9	-	TRBD1	TRBJ1-4	CASSPGGREEKLFF	TGTGCCAGCAGCCCAGGGGGCCGGGAAGAAAAACTGTTTTTT
TRBV6-6	-	-	TRBJ2-1	CASSFRYNEQFF	TGTGCCAGCAGTTTTCGGTACAATGAGCAGTTCTTC
TRBV6-1	few	-	TRBJ1-5	CASSGTGTPYSNQPQHF	TGTGCCAGCAGTGGGACCGGGACACCTTATAGCAATCAGCCCCAGCATTTT
TRBV5-6	-	TRBD2	TRBJ2-2	CASSLALLAGNTGELFF	TGTGCCAGCAGCTTGGCCCTACTAGCGGGGAACACCGGGGAGCTGTTTTTT
TRBV18	-	TRBD1	TRBJ1-5	CASSQPPTGEPQHF	TGTGCCAGCTCACAACCACCGACAGGGGAGCCCCAGCATTTT
TRBV6-5	once	-	TRBJ2-5	CASSYPGQGGETQYF	TGTGCCAGCAGTTACCCTGGGCAGGGCGGCGAGACCCAGTACTTC
TRBV12-3/TRBV12-4	-	TRBD1	TRBJ2-1	CASSGGQVNEQFF	TGTGCCAGCAGCGGTGGACAGGTGAATGAGCAGTTCTTC
TRBV19	-	-	TRBJ1-1	CASSMQVYTEAFF	TGTGCCAGTAGTATGCAGGTGTACACTGAAGCTTTCTTT
TRBV10-2	-	TRBD1	TRBJ1-1	CASSANRGTEAFF	TGCGCCAGCAGCGCAAACAGGGGAACTGAAGCTTTCTTT
TRBV7-3	once	TRBD1	TRBJ2-7	CASSFTGTGNEQYF	TGTGCCAGCAGCTTTACCGGGACAGGGAACGAGCAGTACTTC
TRBV7-9	few	TRBD1	TRBJ1-2	CASTGTGKEYGYTF	TGTGCCAGCACCGGGACAGGGAAAGAGTATGGCTACACCTTC
TRBV9	-	TRBD2	TRBJ2-7	CASSASGTYEQYF	TGTGCCAGCAGCGCTAGCGGTACCTACGAGCAGTACTTC
TRBV28	-	-	TRBJ1-5	CASSYEVRQPQHF	TGTGCCAGCAGTTACGAGGTTAGGCAGCCCCAGCATTTT
TRBV5-5	-	-	TRBJ1-6	CASRQGRGASPLHF	TGTGCCAGCAGACAGGGACGGGGCGCTTCACCCCTCCACTTT
TRBV5-1	-	TRBD1	TRBJ1-1	CASSRQGGNTEAFF	TGCGCCAGCAGCCGACAGGGGGGGAACACTGAAGCTTTCTTT
TRBV29-1	-	-	TRBJ2-2	CSVEGLNTGELFF	TGCAGCGTTGAAGGACTGAACACCGGGGAGCTGTTTTTT
TRBV10-3	-	-	TRBJ2-3	CAISESRGGTDTQYF	TGTGCCATCAGTGAGAGCAGGGGGGGCACAGATACGCAGTATTTT
TRBV6-5	once	TRBD2	TRBJ2-1	CASSRLAGGHNEQFF	TGTGCCAGCAGTCGACTAGCGGGGGGTCACAATGAGCAGTTCTTC
TRBV5-1	once	TRBD1	TRBJ2-2	CASRGTGGDKFSGELFF	TGCGCCAGCAGAGGGACAGGGGGCGATAAGTTTTCCGGGGAGCTGTTTTTT
TRBV25-1	-	-	TRBJ1-1	CASRQAGEAFF	TGTGCCAGCCGACAGGCGGGTGAAGCTTTCTTT
TRBV9	-	TRBD1	TRBJ1-3	CASSRDSSGNTIYF	TGTGCCAGCAGCCGGGACAGCTCTGGAAACACCATATATTTT
TRBV2	-	-	TRBJ1-2	CASSEAWTANYGYTF	TGTGCCAGCAGTGAAGCTTGGACAGCTAACTATGGCTACACCTTC
TRBV6-1	-	-	TRBJ1-4	CASSEQGTNEKLFF	TGTGCCAGCAGTGAACAGGGAACTAATGAAAAACTGTTTTTT
TRBV27	-	-	TRBJ1-1	CASNQGRGTEAFF	TGTGCCAGCAATCAGGGTCGGGGGACTGAAGCTTTCTTT
TRBV5-4	once	TRBD2	TRBJ2-1	CASGRLADVNEQFF	TGTGCCAGCGGGAGACTAGCCGACGTCAATGAGCAGTTCTTC
TRBV4-2	once	-	TRBJ2-5	CASSQVGGTLKETQYF	TGTGCCAGCAGTCAAGTGGGTGGGACACTAAAAGAGACCCAGTACTTC
TRBV19	-	TRBD2	TRBJ2-3	CASNPQALAGVDTQYF	TGTGCCAGTAACCCCCAGGCACTAGCGGGGGTAGATACGCAGTATTTT
TRBV19	-	-	TRBJ1-1	CASSIGVGQLNTEAFF	TGTGCCAGTAGTATAGGGGTAGGACAGCTTAACACTGAAGCTTTCTTT
TRBV12-3/TRBV12-4	-	-	TRBJ2-5	CASSLNRLTQYF	TGTGCCAGCAGCTTGAATCGGTTGACCCAGTACTTC
TRBV7-9	-	TRBD2	TRBJ2-5	CASSLAQGGETQYF	TGTGCCAGCAGCTTAGCGCAGGGAGGGGAGACCCAGTACTTC
TRBV6-2/TRBV6-3	-	TRBD1	TRBJ2-7	CASSEGTELYEQYF	TGTGCCAGCAGCGAAGGGACAGAGCTCTACGAGCAGTACTTC
TRBV6-1	once	-	TRBJ2-7	CASSEARDSPYEQYF	TGTGCCAGCAGTGAAGCGCGGGACAGCCCCTACGAGCAGTACTTC
TRBV5-6	-	TRBD1	TRBJ1-1	CASSPWTGLTEAFF	TGTGCCAGCAGCCCGTGGACAGGGCTCACTGAAGCTTTCTTT
TRBV10-1	-	-	TRBJ2-4	CASSEGPGDIQYF	TGCGCCAGCAGTGAAGGGCCGGGGGACATTCAGTACTTC
TRBV6-1	once	-	TRBJ2-7	CASSATLGLRPYEQYF	TGTGCCAGCAGTGCAACACTAGGGTTAAGACCCTACGAGCAGTACTTC
TRBV6-6	-	TRBD2	TRBJ2-1	CASRSLAGAYNEQFF	TGTGCCAGCAGGTCCCTAGCGGGGGCTTACAATGAGCAGTTCTTC
TRBV9	-	-	TRBJ1-3	CASSDPPGQLSGNTIYF	TGTGCCAGCAGCGACCCGCCTGGACAGCTCTCTGGAAACACCATATATTTT
TRBV27	-	TRBD2	TRBJ2-3	CASRPGAGGLDTQYF	TGTGCCAGCCGGCCGGGAGCGGGAGGTTTAGATACGCAGTATTTT
TRBV27	once	-	TRBJ2-4	CASSLTLTGGGAKNIQYF	TGTGCCAGCAGTTTAACCCTGACAGGTGGTGGAGCCAAAAACATTCAGTACTTC
TRBV6-5	once	-	TRBJ1-5	CASRSGHYRNQPQHF	TGTGCCAGCAGGAGTGGACACTATAGAAATCAGCCCCAGCATTTT